The 18 T cell receptor beta chains below were found in one sample sequenced in a study of Ad26.COV2.S vaccination and SARS-CoV-2 variants. Generated by immunoSEQ multiplex PCR, the TCRdb table keeps only in-frame clones and is missing some. Here the sample spans roughly 350,000 clones, 75% to 90% being singletons. Treatment of the sample: 15 to 20 received Ad26.COV2.S at low or high dose, single or two shots; several received placebo; per-sample allocation not given. After the first vaccine or placebo injection, samples were drawn on day 63. This specimen was peripheral blood, taken in a trial of Ad26.COV2.S vaccine versus placebo. These receptor sequences come from a person aged 18-65 years who received the Ad26.COV2.S COVID-19 vaccine or a placebo.

The chain employs TRBV12-5 and TRBJ2-1; D unresolved. The CDR3 extends over 17 amino acids. V lost 2 bases and J lost 1, with 15 bases in between. Germline loops: CDR1 LGHNT, CDR2 FRNRAP. The CDR3 here is CASGLSVSPASYNEQFF. In DNA form, the CDR3 reads TGTGCTAGTGGTTTGTCTGTCTCACCGGCGTCCTACAATGAGCAGTTCTTC.

This clone was seen a few times. The J gene is TRBJ1-1, the V gene TRBV4-3; D not certain. The CDR3 consists of 14 residues. The V end lost 0 bases, the J end lost 4 bases, and 9 bases lay between the germline ends. Germline lookup yields CDR1 LGHNA and CDR2 YSLEER. CDR3 nucleotides: TGCGCCAGCAGCCAAGAATGGAGGGCCACTGAAGCTTTCTTT. Translation: CASSQEWRATEAFF.

The chain joins TRBV7-9 to TRBJ1-6; 7 nucleotides align to TRBD1. This CDR3 has 16 residues. Germline V gene lookup returns CDR1 SEHNR and CDR2 FQNEAQ (reference sequence). The ends lost 3 bases at V and 7 bases at J; junction bases unmatched: 9. CDR3 protein: CASSLNRDSPNSPLHF. Written as DNA, the CDR3 is TGTGCCAGCAGCTTGAATAGGGACAGCCCAAATTCACCCCTCCACTTT. Together with reference TRBV7-9 and TRBJ1-6, the CDR3 gives the full variable domain: DTGVSQNPRHKITKRGQNVTFRCDPISEHNRLYWYRQTLGQGPEFLTYFQNEAQLEKSRLLSDRFSAERPKGSFSTLEIQRTEQGDSAMYLCASSLNRDSPNSPLHFGNGTRLTVT.

The gene calls are TRBV13 and TRBJ2-7; 11 positions agree with TRBD2. This CDR3 has 17 amino acids. V gave up 0 bases and J gave up 0 bases; unmatched junction bases: 4. Germline V lookup: CDR1 PRHDT, CDR2 FYEKMQ (reference sequence). The CDR3: CASSLGTSGESSYEQYF. The CDR3 DNA is TGTGCCAGCAGCTTAGGGACTAGCGGGGAGAGCTCCTACGAGCAGTACTTC.

This chain joins TRBV27 and TRBJ2-3; 7 positions match TRBD1. Germline V gene data show CDR1 as MNHEY and CDR2 as SMNVEV (reference sequence). V trimming: 6 bases; J trimming: 3 bases; junction bases outside the gene matches: 6. The CDR3 totals 14 residues. The DNA of the CDR3 is TGTGCCAGCAGCAAGGACAGGTCAACAGATACGCAGTATTTT. Translation gives CASSKDRSTDTQYF.

This clone was seen once. V is TRBV28 and J is TRBJ1-2; tentatively, D is TRBD1 (6 bases). Trimming removed 4 bases from V and 8 bases from J, with 20 bases in between. CDR3 length: 15 amino acids. Germline CDR1 reads MDHEN; CDR2 reads SYDVKM. For the CDR3, the DNA is TGTGCCAGCAGTTGGCGGACAGTGAACATGGGGGGCTACACCTTC. Protein: CASSWRTVNMGGYTF.

The rearrangement joins TRBV29-1 to TRBJ1-2; D unresolved. CDR1 and CDR2 (germline): SQVTM, ANQGSEA. Trimming removed 1 base at V and 7 bases at J, with 1 base between. The CDR3 is 9 residues long. In DNA form, the CDR3 reads TGCAGCGTTGAAGGTGGCTACACCTTC. Protein product: CSVEGGYTF.

The chain employs TRBV9 and TRBJ2-3; TRBD2 aligns across 8 bases. V shed 3 bases, J shed 4 bases, and the junction held 4 bases outside the gene matches. CDR1 is SGDLS and CDR2 is YYNGEE in the germline V gene. CDR3 length: 14 residues. CDR3 residues: CASSASGSADTQYF. CDR3 coding DNA: TGTGCCAGCAGCGCCAGCGGGAGCGCAGATACGCAGTATTTT.

The genes are TRBV7-8 and TRBJ1-1, with D maybe TRBD1 (5 bases). Trimming took 4 bases from V and 13 from J, leaving 19 bases between them. The CDR3 totals 13 residues. The germline CDR1 and CDR2 sequences are SGHVS and FQNEAQ. The CDR3 DNA sequence: TGTGCCAGCAGCTCCCTTAACGGGGGAAGAGATTTCTTT. Translation gives CASSSLNGGRDFF.

This sequence joins TRBV6-5 and TRBJ1-2; possibly TRBD1 for D (6 bases). This CDR3 has 14 residues. The germline V gene has CDR1 MNHEY and CDR2 SVGAGI. Trimming cost V 6 bases and J 5 bases, with 16 bases left between them. CDR3 in DNA: TGTGCCAGCAGCCTTACCCCCGGACAGTATGGCTACACCTTC. Translated: CASSLTPGQYGYTF.

The rearrangement uses TRBV5-1 and TRBJ2-1, with 11 bases fitting TRBD2. The CDR3 totals 16 residues. Losses at the gene ends were 4 bases for V and 6 bases for J; bases not matched to a gene: 9. Germline CDR1 SGHRS, CDR2 YFSETQ. The CDR3 protein is CASSATLAGVLNEQFF. The DNA of the CDR3 is TGCGCCAGCAGCGCAACACTAGCGGGAGTTCTCAATGAGCAGTTCTTC.

This chain joins TRBV28 and TRBJ1-1; the match to TRBD1 covers 7 bases. Germline trimming cut 6 bases from V and 6 bases from J; bases unmatched to any gene: 16. Germline V lookup: CDR1 MDHEN, CDR2 SYDVKM. The CDR3 consists of 16 residues. CDR3 sequence: CASRNPRDSFLAEAFF. CDR3 sequence (DNA): TGTGCCAGCAGGAACCCAAGGGACAGTTTCCTCGCTGAAGCTTTCTTT. The full variable domain, rest sourced from reference TRBV28 and TRBJ1-1, is DVKVTQSSRYLVKRTGEKVFLECVQDMDHENMFWYRQDPGLGLRLIYFSYDVKMKEKGDIPEGYSVSREKKERFSLILESASTNQTSMYLCASRNPRDSFLAEAFFGQGTRLTVV.

CDR3 in DNA: TGCGCCAGCAGCTGGACTAGCGGGGGTACAGATACGCAGTATTTT. Amino acids: CASSWTSGGTDTQYF. The rearrangement joins TRBV5-1 to TRBJ2-3; 13 bases line up with TRBD2. CDR1 and CDR2 (germline): SGHRS, YFSETQ. The trim removed 3 bases at V and 3 bases at J, leaving 1 base unmatched. The CDR3 has 15 residues. Full variable domain (remainder filled in from reference TRBV5-1 and TRBJ2-3): KAGVTQTPRYLIKTRGQQVTLSCSPISGHRSVSWYQQTPGQGLQFLFEYFSETQRNKGNFPGRFSGRQFSNSRSEMNVSTLELGDSALYLCASSWTSGGTDTQYFGPGTRLTVL.

The chain carries TRBV9 and TRBJ2-3; D remains unclear. The CDR3 runs 12 residues. Germline-derived CDR1 and CDR2 are SGDLS and YYNGEE. The V and J ends lost 5 bases and 0 bases respectively, with 4 bases between them. Here the CDR3 reads CASRGSTDTQYF. The CDR3 region has the DNA TGTGCCAGCAGGGGGAGCACAGATACGCAGTATTTT.

This clone came up once. The CDR3 DNA reads as TGTGCCAATCGGGCTCCTAATCAGCCCCAGCATTTT. Translating gives CANRAPNQPQHF. This chain connects TRBV28 to TRBJ1-5; D is uncertain. Per the germline V gene, CDR1 is MDHEN and CDR2 is SYDVKM. The V and J ends lost 10 bases and 4 bases respectively, with 11 bases between them. The CDR3 runs 12 residues.

This chain connects TRBV11-1 to TRBJ2-7; D is unclear. Deletions cut 0 bases from V and 9 bases from J, with 9 bases between. There are 12 residues in the CDR3. Germline lookup yields CDR1 SGHAT and CDR2 FQDESV (reference sequence). CDR3: CASSLAMGRQYF. CDR3 in DNA: TGTGCCAGCAGCTTAGCGATGGGAAGGCAGTACTTC.

The chain employs TRBV7-9 and TRBJ1-1; unclear D gene. The germline gives CDR1 SEHNR, CDR2 FQNEAQ (reference sequence). V was trimmed by 5 bases and J by 0 bases, leaving 13 bases between them. The CDR3 totals 15 residues. CDR3 protein: CASSPKRRLNTEAFF. DNA of the CDR3: TGTGCCAGCAGCCCGAAACGGCGCTTGAACACTGAAGCTTTCTTT.

V gene TRBV3-1 (or the pseudogene TRBV3-2) combines with J gene TRBJ1-3; 10 nucleotides line up with TRBD1. Germline V gene data show CDR1 as LGHDT and CDR2 as YNNKEL (reference sequence). The CDR3 extends over 15 amino acids. Losses at the gene ends were 4 bases for V and 3 bases for J; bases not matched to a gene: 3. CDR3: CASSRQGASGNTIYF. Written as DNA, the CDR3 is TGTGCCAGCAGCCGACAGGGGGCGAGTGGAAACACCATATATTTT.